Sequencing of this TCR beta chain was carried out in a study of blood T cell repertoires in COVID-19. The wider study: COVID-19 samples from acute and convalescent phases originated in the United States, Italy and Spain.

The CDR3 sequence is 15 residues long. V was pared by 4 bases and J by 6 bases, with 5 bases of the junction left unmatched. Germline V CDR1 and CDR2: MGHDK, SYGVNS. The Seattle patients, enrolled during active infection, were followed longitudinally. Per the original data handling: Nucleated cell counts were estimated from reference gene primer amplification. Sequencing used immunoSEQ multiplex PCR; TCRdb keeps in-frame clones, though not all of them. V and J calls and clone size are given by that table; D and trimming were obtained from the DNA. The sample contains about 480,000 clones, approximately 92% of which appear only once.

The chain is built from TRBV25-1 and TRBJ2-2, with TRBD1 matching over 10 bases. The sequence came from a man between 18 and 29 years old with COVID-19, enrolled during active disease. The sequencing sample was made of peripheral blood. The CDR3 here is CASSGPGQGSGELFF. The CDR3 coding sequence is TGTGCCAGCAGTGGACCGGGACAGGGGTCCGGGGAGCTGTTTTTT.